This T cell receptor (beta chain) was sequenced during a study of blood T cell repertoires in COVID-19. At the level of the study: Donors in the United States, Italy and Spain gave samples during acute or convalescent COVID-19. Sample material is recorded as cDNA or gDNA derived from T cells, B-cell-depleted T cells, or PBMCs.

CDR1 is SGHKS, CDR2 YYEKEE, per germline (reference sequence). The V and J ends lost 1 base and 4 bases respectively, with 10 bases between them. The CDR3 runs to 14 residues. Per the original data handling: Reference gene primer amplification gave nucleated cell count estimates. Clones were sequenced by immunoSEQ multiplex PCR, and TCRdb holds only the in-frame ones, with some missing. The V and J calls and clone size come from that table; D and trimming were worked out from the DNA. The table includes roughly 250,000 clones, about 87% detected once. The specimen sequenced was peripheral blood. The J gene is TRBJ2-3, the V gene TRBV5-5; D unclear. This sequence was found in a man aged 55 to 69 who had recovered from COVID-19. CDR3 protein: CASSLFVGPDTQYF. CDR3 nucleotide sequence: TGTGCCAGCAGCTTGTTTGTCGGTCCAGATACGCAGTATTTT. Full variable domain (missing parts from reference TRBV5-5 and TRBJ2-3): DAGVTQSPTHLIKTRGQQVTLRCSPISGHKSVSWYQQVLGQGPQFIFQYYEKEERGRGNFPDRFSARQFPNYSSELNVNALLLGDSALYLCASSLFVGPDTQYFGPGTRLTVL.